The sequence of this TCR beta chain was determined in a study of blood T cells in healthy people across ages. Study details: The capture of about one barcoded beta molecule per two T cells was achieved by template switching.

This clonotype has more than one count but fewer than ten. Its antigen is unidentified. Study-wide results and caveats: TCR beta diversity was tightly associated with the proportion of naive T cells.

Each sample yielded at least 5 micrograms of PBMC total RNA. Trimming at V came to 4 bases and at J to 4 bases, leaving 9 bases not matched to a gene. Germline-derived CDR1 and CDR2 are MNHNY and SVGAGI (reference sequence). The CDR3 covers 15 residues. A sample-barcoded 5' primer and a J-beta primer mix were used in a second PCR of about 6 to 11 cycles. MiXCR, applied by TCRdb to the 5' RACE reads, yields one record per CDR3 protein. The table lists some 750,000 distinct CDR3 sequences, roughly 20% of them singletons. The material sequenced was blood. The gene calls are TRBV6-6 and TRBJ2-5, with 7 bases that match TRBD2. This TCR derives from a man between 70 and 80 years old in good health. The CDR3 coding sequence is TGTGCCAGCAGTTTTGCGGGGGATAGCTCAGAGACCCAGTACTTC. This gives the protein CASSFAGDSSETQYF.